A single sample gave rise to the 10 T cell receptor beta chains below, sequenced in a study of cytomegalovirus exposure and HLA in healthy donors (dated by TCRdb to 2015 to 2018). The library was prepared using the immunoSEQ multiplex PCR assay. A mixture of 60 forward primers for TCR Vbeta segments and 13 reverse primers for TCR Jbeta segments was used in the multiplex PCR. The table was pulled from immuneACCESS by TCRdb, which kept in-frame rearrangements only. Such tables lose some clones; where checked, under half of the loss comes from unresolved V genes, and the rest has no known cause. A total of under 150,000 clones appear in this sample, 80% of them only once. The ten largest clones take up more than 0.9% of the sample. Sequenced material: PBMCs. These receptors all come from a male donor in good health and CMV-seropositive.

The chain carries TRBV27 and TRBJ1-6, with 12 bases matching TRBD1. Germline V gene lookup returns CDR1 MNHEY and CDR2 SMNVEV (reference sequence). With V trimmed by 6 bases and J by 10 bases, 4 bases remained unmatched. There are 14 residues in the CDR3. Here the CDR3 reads CASRAGTGGSPLHF. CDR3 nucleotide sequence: TGTGCCAGCAGGGCCGGGACAGGGGGCTCACCCCTCCACTTT.

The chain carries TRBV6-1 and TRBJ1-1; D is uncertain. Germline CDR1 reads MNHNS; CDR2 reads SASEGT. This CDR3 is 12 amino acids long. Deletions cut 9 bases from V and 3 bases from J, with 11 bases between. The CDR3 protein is CASIQEDTEAFF. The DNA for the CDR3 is TGTGCCAGTATTCAGGAGGACACTGAAGCTTTCTTT.

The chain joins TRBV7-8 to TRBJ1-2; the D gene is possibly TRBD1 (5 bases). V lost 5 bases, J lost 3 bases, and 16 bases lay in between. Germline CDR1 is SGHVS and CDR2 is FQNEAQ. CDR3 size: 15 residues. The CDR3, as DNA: TGTGCCAGCAGCCCGCTGGGACTCCAGGACTATGGCTACACCTTC. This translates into CASSPLGLQDYGYTF.

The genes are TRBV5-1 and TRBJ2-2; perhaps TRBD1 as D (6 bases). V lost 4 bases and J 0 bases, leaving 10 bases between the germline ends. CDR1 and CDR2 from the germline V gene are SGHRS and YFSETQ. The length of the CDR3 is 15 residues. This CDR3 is CASSVDRSNTGELFF. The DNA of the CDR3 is TGCGCCAGCAGCGTAGACAGGTCGAACACCGGGGAGCTGTTTTTT.

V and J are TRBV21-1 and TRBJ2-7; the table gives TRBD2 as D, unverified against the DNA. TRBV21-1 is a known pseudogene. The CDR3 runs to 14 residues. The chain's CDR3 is CASSSRTGDYEQYF. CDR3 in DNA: TGTGCCAGCAGCAGTCGGACGGGGGACTACGAGCAGTACTTC.

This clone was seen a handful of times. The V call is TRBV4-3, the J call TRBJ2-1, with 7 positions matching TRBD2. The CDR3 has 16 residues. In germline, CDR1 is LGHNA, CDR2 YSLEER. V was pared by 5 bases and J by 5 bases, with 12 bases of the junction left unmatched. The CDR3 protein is CASSYLAGVSDNEQFF. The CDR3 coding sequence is TGCGCCAGCAGCTACCTGGCGGGAGTTTCTGACAATGAGCAGTTCTTC.

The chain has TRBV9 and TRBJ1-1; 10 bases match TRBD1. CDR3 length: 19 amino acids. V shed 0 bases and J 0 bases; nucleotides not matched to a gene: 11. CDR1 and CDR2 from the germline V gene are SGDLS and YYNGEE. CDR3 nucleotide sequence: TGTGCCAGCAGCGTAGCGCCCGACGGACAGGGGGTGATGAACACTGAAGCTTTCTTT. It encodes CASSVAPDGQGVMNTEAFF.

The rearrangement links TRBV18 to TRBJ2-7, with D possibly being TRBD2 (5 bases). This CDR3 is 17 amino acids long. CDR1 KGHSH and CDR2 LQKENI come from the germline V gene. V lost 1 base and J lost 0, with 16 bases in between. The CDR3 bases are TGTGCCAGCTCACCACAGGGTGGGCGGGTCCTCTCCTACGAGCAGTACTTC. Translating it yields CASSPQGGRVLSYEQYF.

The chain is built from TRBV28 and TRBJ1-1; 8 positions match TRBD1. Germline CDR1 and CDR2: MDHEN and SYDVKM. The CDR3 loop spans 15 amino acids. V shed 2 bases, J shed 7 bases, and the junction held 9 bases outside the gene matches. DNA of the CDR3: TGTGCCAGCAGTTTAGGTACAGGGGGTACCATTGAAGCTTTCTTT. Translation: CASSLGTGGTIEAFF.

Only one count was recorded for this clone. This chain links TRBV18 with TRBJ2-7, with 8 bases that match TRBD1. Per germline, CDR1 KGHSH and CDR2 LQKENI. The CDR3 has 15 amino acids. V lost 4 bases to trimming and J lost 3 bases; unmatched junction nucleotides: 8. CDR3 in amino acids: CASSRPTGEDYEQYF. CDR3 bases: TGTGCCAGCTCACGACCGACAGGGGAGGACTACGAGCAGTACTTC.